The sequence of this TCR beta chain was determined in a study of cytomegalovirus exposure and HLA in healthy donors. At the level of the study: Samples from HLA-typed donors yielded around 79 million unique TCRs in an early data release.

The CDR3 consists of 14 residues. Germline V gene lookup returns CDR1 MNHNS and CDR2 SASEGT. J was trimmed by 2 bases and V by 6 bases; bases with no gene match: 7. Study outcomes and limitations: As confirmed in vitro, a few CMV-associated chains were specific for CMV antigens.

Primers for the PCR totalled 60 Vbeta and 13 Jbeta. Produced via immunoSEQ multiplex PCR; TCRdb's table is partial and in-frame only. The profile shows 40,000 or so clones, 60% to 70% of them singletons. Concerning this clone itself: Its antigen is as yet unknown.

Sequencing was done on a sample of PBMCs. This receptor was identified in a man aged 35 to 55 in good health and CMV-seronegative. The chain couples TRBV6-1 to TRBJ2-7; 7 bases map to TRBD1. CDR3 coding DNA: TGTGCCAGCAGCGTTACAGGGGCGGCCTACGAGCAGTACTTC. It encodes CASSVTGAAYEQYF.